A selection of T cell receptor beta chains follows, all from one sample in a study of STAT3 mutations in large granular lymphocyte leukemia. TCRdb keeps only in-frame clones here, not all; method: immunoSEQ multiplex PCR. The sample yields about 1,500 clones, 72% seen once. Sequences were obtained from peripheral blood mononuclear cells. The receptors shown here come from a man aged 45-60 years with T-cell large granular lymphocyte leukemia. Some clones in this sample may be carry-over from other donors' samples. The conserved cysteine and the conserved F or W are not part of the CDR3 here. The order of the fields is D gene, clone size, V gene, J gene, CDR3 protein. D genes are given only for firm matches. Not every row has a clone size; where given, it reads once, few, many or a size class.

TRBD2	large	TRBV30	TRBJ2-3	AWSLAGGPDTQY
NA	NA	TRBV7-9	TRBJ1-2	ASSMGTYSYGYT
NA	NA	TRBV5-1	TRBJ2-7	ASSLAVGQPSEQY
NA	NA	TRBV5-1	TRBJ2-7	ASSSILGAYEQY
TRBD2	NA	TRBV7-9	TRBJ2-1	ASSSPTSGSYNEQF
NA	NA	TRBV28	TRBJ2-7	ASSQPDEQY
NA	large	TRBV6-5	TRBJ1-2	ASSQSTGTVYGYT
NA	once	TRBV5-1	TRBJ2-5	ASSRENRGGNQETQY
NA	NA	TRBV30	TRBJ1-1	AWSQTGNTEAF
NA	NA	TRBV7-9	TRBJ1-5	ASSFGDNQPQH
NA	NA	TRBV7-9	TRBJ2-7	ASSLMPTGRRSYEQY
TRBD1	NA	TRBV9	TRBJ1-3	ASSTQGVSGNTIY
NA	NA	TRBV28	TRBJ2-3	AIARWGEATDTQY
TRBD2	few	TRBV2	TRBJ2-4	ASTAGVSGQNIQY
TRBD1	NA	TRBV18	TRBJ2-3	ASSRPPGQGADTQY
NA	hyperexpanded	TRBV18	TRBJ1-2	ASSPRTESYGYT
TRBD2	NA	TRBV5-1	TRBJ2-5	ASRASGGQETQY
NA	NA	TRBV6-6	TRBJ1-2	ASTDNQGNRIYGYT
NA	NA	TRBV18	TRBJ1-1	ASSLAGEAEAF
TRBD1	NA	TRBV5-1	TRBJ1-5	ASSQNPGQGNQPQH
TRBD2	few	TRBV5-4	TRBJ2-1	ASSLLAGGGNEQF
NA	NA	TRBV7-9	TRBJ1-1	ASSPRQESNTEAF
NA	NA	TRBV12-5	TRBJ1-2	ASGYGGNYGYT
TRBD1	NA	TRBV30	TRBJ1-2	AWDRGLNYGYT
TRBD1	NA	TRBV5-4	TRBJ2-6	ASSLGQGAAIVLT
TRBD2	NA	TRBV7-2	TRBJ2-7	ASSTGLAGSRY
NA	once	TRBV5-6	TRBJ2-6	ASSFSAGTPSGANVLT
NA	once	TRBV5-4	TRBJ2-6	ASSLERGANVLT
TRBD2	NA	TRBV5-1	TRBJ2-7	ASSFPEKYGGRAYEQY
NA	NA	TRBV18	TRBJ2-7	ASSPISRDGTYEQY
TRBD1	NA	TRBV6-5	TRBJ1-2	ASSYSMTGGSGYT
TRBD1	NA	TRBV18	TRBJ1-2	ASSLGQGHYGYT
TRBD1	NA	TRBV27	TRBJ2-7	ASSLRLDRVAYEQY
NA	large	TRBV13	TRBJ1-2	ASSATHTVGYGYT
NA	NA	TRBV6-6	TRBJ1-6	ASSYGPANSPLH
NA	medium-sized	TRBV4-1	TRBJ1-2	ASSEMIDVRYGYT
TRBD1	NA	TRBV6-5	TRBJ2-7	ASSMTGAYEQY
NA	NA	TRBV5-6	TRBJ2-7	ASSSTYEQY
NA	NA	TRBV5-1	TRBJ2-7	ASSLEGEQY
TRBD2	NA	TRBV5-1	TRBJ2-3	ASSSFFWREIGTQY
NA	NA	TRBV18	TRBJ1-1	ASSPLSTNTEAF
NA	few	TRBV18	TRBJ1-1	ASSSTGILNTEAF
NA	NA	TRBV5-1	TRBJ1-1	ASSFSGRGMNTEAF
TRBD1	few	TRBV5-4	TRBJ2-7	ASSLGGTGVYEQY
NA	NA	TRBV7-9	TRBJ2-5	ASSLSIGETQY
NA	NA	TRBV4-3	TRBJ1-6	ASSQDIQGNSPLH
NA	NA	TRBV7-3	TRBJ2-7	ASSLTGAGEQY
TRBD2	NA	TRBV5-4	TRBJ2-3	ASSLMSSGGLTDTQY
TRBD2	NA	TRBV7-3	TRBJ2-1	ASSLYGLGTSGGPTYNEQF
NA	NA	TRBV7-9	TRBJ2-1	ASSPKIRQF
NA	NA	TRBV23-1	TRBJ1-6	ASSQSVGGSSYNSPLH
NA	NA	TRBV5-4	TRBJ1-2	ASMGDSLGYT
TRBD2	NA	TRBV9	TRBJ2-5	ASSVTSGSVETQY
NA	few	TRBV7-9	TRBJ2-7	ASSLGAGSYEQY
TRBD2	NA	TRBV30	TRBJ2-7	AWSWSGGISYEQY
NA	once	TRBV29-1	TRBJ2-2	SVGSRGRNTGELF
NA	NA	TRBV5-1	TRBJ1-3	ASSLVGRGNTIY
NA	NA	TRBV6-5	TRBJ2-7	ASSYSTGYEQY
TRBD1	few	TRBV7-9	TRBJ1-6	ASSFQGASSPLH